This record covers a single T cell receptor beta chain. The antigen is unknown. Reasons for excluding patients were uncontrolled infection, other autoimmune disease, pregnancy or lactation. Regions amplified from RNA transcripts were the TCR beta CDR3 regions. TCR CDR3 underwent first-round RT-PCR with the HTBI primer set. Via MiXCR, TCRdb re-called the multiplex PCR reads, giving one row per CDR3 protein. Altogether approximately 560,000 distinct CDR3 sequences are present, around 46% being singletons, with the ten largest covering about 8.2%. Looked up from germline, CDR1 is ENHRY and CDR2 is SYGVKD. Deletions cut 10 bases from V and 3 bases from J, with 19 bases between. The CDR3 has 14 amino acids. The data are from a study of T cells in Graves' hyperthyroidism and ophthalmopathy. General study results and limits: Ophthalmopathy and stable hyperthyroidism were told apart by a 13 V-J model. Blood also showed most of the thyroid clonotypes that were expanded above 0.001. Median prediction lead before ophthalmopathy onset was about 6.7 months with the model.

This clonotype originated in a woman aged 18 to 35 with Graves' hyperthyroidism. The sequencing sample was made of peripheral blood or thyroid tissue (not recorded which). The chain carries TRBV10-3 and TRBJ2-7, with D perhaps given as TRBD1 or TRBD2 (5 bases each). The DNA for the CDR3 is TGTGCCAGCAGCCAGGAGGACATGAGCTACGAGCAGTACTTC. Its translation: CASSQEDMSYEQYF.